The rows below give T cell receptor beta chains drawn from one sample of a study of beta chain features in type 1 diabetes. TCRdb's table, derived via immunoSEQ multiplex PCR, lists solely in-frame clones and lacks some. The table lists 38,000 or so clones, 64% of them singletons, with roughly 2% in the top ten. Sequencing was carried out using Tregs from blood. The source is a woman aged 30 to 39 in good health. Each CDR3 is given with its conserved first and last residue. The D gene is left open where the match is weak. Some rows mark clone size as missing; the rest say once, few, many or name a class of expanded clone.

clone size: NA
V gene: TRBV19
J gene: TRBJ2-1
D gene: TRBD1
CDR3 protein: CASPLTGSSYNEQFF
CDR3 DNA: TGTGCCAGTCCTCTGACAGGGAGCTCCTACAATGAGCAGTTCTTC

clone size: NA
V gene: TRBV18
J gene: TRBJ1-5
D gene: TRBD1
CDR3 protein: CASSPPGQGSLASNQPQHF
CDR3 DNA: TGTGCCAGCTCACCACCGGGACAGGGGAGTCTTGCTAGCAATCAGCCCCAGCATTTT

clone size: few
V gene: TRBV28
J gene: TRBJ2-4
D gene: NA
CDR3 protein: CASSTQQVLAKNIQYF
CDR3 DNA: TGTGCCAGCAGTACCCAACAGGTTTTAGCCAAAAACATTCAGTACTTC

clone size: few
V gene: TRBV7-9
J gene: TRBJ2-1
D gene: TRBD2
CDR3 protein: CASRVGLAGGNEQFF
CDR3 DNA: TGTGCCAGCAGGGTAGGACTAGCGGGAGGCAATGAGCAGTTCTTC

clone size: NA
V gene: TRBV23-1
J gene: TRBJ2-7
D gene: NA
CDR3 protein: CASSQSRVAHEQYF
CDR3 DNA: TGCGCCAGCAGTCAATCCAGGGTAGCCCACGAGCAGTACTTC

clone size: NA
V gene: TRBV7-3
J gene: TRBJ2-3
D gene: TRBD1
CDR3 protein: CASSYGTEITDTQYF
CDR3 DNA: TGTGCCAGCAGCTACGGGACAGAGATCACAGATACGCAGTATTTT

clone size: NA
V gene: TRBV30
J gene: TRBJ2-4
D gene: TRBD2
CDR3 protein: CAWSVDLGSGNIQYF
CDR3 DNA: TGTGCCTGGAGTGTCGATCTGGGTAGCGGGAACATTCAGTACTTC

clone size: NA
V gene: TRBV5-5
J gene: TRBJ2-1
D gene: NA
CDR3 protein: CASSFRGYYNEQFF
CDR3 DNA: TGTGCCAGCAGCTTTCGGGGGTATTACAATGAGCAGTTCTTC

clone size: NA
V gene: TRBV7-2
J gene: TRBJ2-5
D gene: NA
CDR3 protein: CASSIMGHHQETQYF
CDR3 DNA: TGTGCCAGCAGCATAATGGGACACCACCAAGAGACCCAGTACTTC

clone size: NA
V gene: TRBV4-2
J gene: TRBJ1-6
D gene: NA
CDR3 protein: CASSQELGRRDSPLHF
CDR3 DNA: TGTGCCAGCAGCCAAGAACTCGGGAGGAGGGATTCACCCCTCCACTTT

clone size: NA
V gene: TRBV28
J gene: TRBJ2-7
D gene: NA
CDR3 protein: CASSFSPGATSYEQYF
CDR3 DNA: TGTGCCAGCAGTTTTTCCCCAGGGGCCACTTCCTACGAGCAGTACTTC

clone size: NA
V gene: TRBV7-2
J gene: TRBJ2-1
D gene: NA
CDR3 protein: CASSLDRRDPYNEQFF
CDR3 DNA: TGTGCCAGCAGCTTAGATCGGCGGGATCCCTACAATGAGCAGTTCTTC

clone size: NA
V gene: TRBV4-3
J gene: TRBJ2-5
D gene: NA
CDR3 protein: CASSQDVTWGTLGETQYF
CDR3 DNA: TGCGCCAGCAGCCAAGACGTCACTTGGGGGACTCTAGGAGAGACCCAGTACTTC

clone size: NA
V gene: TRBV4-1
J gene: TRBJ2-5
D gene: TRBD2
CDR3 protein: CASSQNREGRETQYF
CDR3 DNA: TGCGCCAGCAGCCAGAACCGGGAGGGCCGGGAGACCCAGTACTTC

clone size: few
V gene: TRBV7-2
J gene: TRBJ2-7
D gene: NA
CDR3 protein: CASGGMSYEQYF
CDR3 DNA: TGTGCCAGTGGGGGGATGAGCTACGAGCAGTACTTC

clone size: few
V gene: TRBV29-1
J gene: TRBJ2-1
D gene: TRBD2
CDR3 protein: CSVGELAGGPSILHNEQFF
CDR3 DNA: TGCAGCGTTGGGGAACTAGCGGGAGGGCCGTCGATACTCCACAATGAGCAGTTCTTC

clone size: NA
V gene: TRBV19
J gene: TRBJ1-4
D gene: NA
CDR3 protein: CASSTDRSEKLFF
CDR3 DNA: TGTGCCAGTAGTACCGACAGATCTGAAAAACTGTTTTTT

clone size: NA
V gene: TRBV7-2
J gene: TRBJ2-3
D gene: TRBD2
CDR3 protein: CASSLRLAGGGTDTQYF
CDR3 DNA: TGTGCCAGCAGCTTACGGCTAGCGGGAGGTGGCACAGATACGCAGTATTTT

clone size: NA
V gene: TRBV6-5
J gene: TRBJ2-3
D gene: TRBD2
CDR3 protein: CASSYRQGGTDTQYF
CDR3 DNA: TGTGCCAGCAGTTACAGGCAGGGAGGGACAGATACGCAGTATTTT

clone size: NA
V gene: TRBV18
J gene: TRBJ1-1
D gene: TRBD1
CDR3 protein: CASSTGQGNTEAFF
CDR3 DNA: TGTGCCAGCTCAACGGGACAGGGGAACACTGAAGCTTTCTTT

clone size: NA
V gene: TRBV11-2
J gene: TRBJ2-7
D gene: TRBD2
CDR3 protein: CASSLGASGNSYEQYF
CDR3 DNA: TGTGCCAGCAGCTTAGGGGCTAGCGGGAACTCCTACGAGCAGTACTTC

clone size: few
V gene: TRBV11-2
J gene: TRBJ2-5
D gene: NA
CDR3 protein: CASSPLLEETQYF
CDR3 DNA: TGTGCCAGCAGCCCACTACTAGAGGAGACCCAGTACTTC

clone size: NA
V gene: TRBV2
J gene: TRBJ2-7
D gene: NA
CDR3 protein: CASSGGRGEQYF
CDR3 DNA: TGTGCCAGCAGCGGGGGAAGGGGCGAGCAGTACTTC

clone size: NA
V gene: TRBV6-6
J gene: TRBJ2-5
D gene: TRBD2
CDR3 protein: CASSPALSGAETQYF
CDR3 DNA: TGTGCCAGCAGTCCAGCCCTTAGCGGGGCTGAGACCCAGTACTTC

clone size: NA
V gene: TRBV29-1
J gene: TRBJ1-3
D gene: TRBD1
CDR3 protein: CSGDRAYGNTIYF
CDR3 DNA: TGCAGCGGGGACAGGGCGTATGGAAACACCATATATTTT

clone size: NA
V gene: TRBV19
J gene: TRBJ2-4
D gene: NA
CDR3 protein: CATGRNKNIQYF
CDR3 DNA: TGTGCTACAGGTCGGAACAAAAACATTCAGTACTTC

clone size: few
V gene: TRBV15
J gene: TRBJ1-5
D gene: NA
CDR3 protein: CATTQGANQPQHF
CDR3 DNA: TGTGCCACCACACAGGGTGCCAATCAGCCCCAGCATTTT

clone size: NA
V gene: TRBV4-3
J gene: TRBJ2-7
D gene: NA
CDR3 protein: CASSQDQGPAYEQYF
CDR3 DNA: TGCGCCAGCAGCCAAGATCAGGGCCCTGCCTACGAGCAGTACTTC

clone size: NA
V gene: TRBV9
J gene: TRBJ2-1
D gene: NA
CDR3 protein: CASSVHRDTYNEQFF
CDR3 DNA: TGTGCCAGCAGCGTGCACCGGGACACGTACAATGAGCAGTTCTTC

clone size: NA
V gene: TRBV4-1
J gene: TRBJ2-3
D gene: TRBD2
CDR3 protein: CASSQDMVTSGRSDTQYF
CDR3 DNA: TGCGCCAGCAGCCAAGATATGGTAACTAGCGGGAGGTCAGATACGCAGTATTTT

clone size: NA
V gene: TRBV2
J gene: TRBJ1-2
D gene: NA
CDR3 protein: CAGRSPGFYGYTF
CDR3 DNA: TGTGCCGGAAGAAGTCCGGGATTCTATGGCTACACCTTC

clone size: NA
V gene: TRBV27
J gene: TRBJ1-4
D gene: NA
CDR3 protein: CASSRRRTDEKLFF
CDR3 DNA: TGTGCCAGCAGTCGGCGACGGACAGACGAAAAACTGTTTTTT

clone size: few
V gene: TRBV7-3
J gene: TRBJ1-2
D gene: NA
CDR3 protein: CASSLFYDYGYTF
CDR3 DNA: TGTGCCAGCAGCTTATTCTATGACTATGGCTACACCTTC

clone size: NA
V gene: TRBV7-6
J gene: TRBJ2-2
D gene: NA
CDR3 protein: CASSVPGQGAGELFF
CDR3 DNA: TGTGCCAGCAGCGTACCGGGACAAGGGGCCGGGGAGCTGTTTTTT

clone size: NA
V gene: TRBV7-2
J gene: TRBJ2-1
D gene: TRBD2
CDR3 protein: CASSPIAGGPGEQFF
CDR3 DNA: TGTGCCAGCAGCCCTATAGCGGGAGGGCCGGGGGAGCAGTTCTTC

clone size: NA
V gene: TRBV2
J gene: TRBJ2-7
D gene: NA
CDR3 protein: CASSPVTQRNYEQYF
CDR3 DNA: TGTGCCAGCAGCCCAGTGACCCAGCGGAACTACGAGCAGTACTTC

clone size: NA
V gene: TRBV7-8
J gene: TRBJ1-1
D gene: TRBD1
CDR3 protein: CASSPRTGWASNTEAFF
CDR3 DNA: TGTGCCAGCAGCCCCAGGACAGGGTGGGCTTCGAACACTGAAGCTTTCTTT

clone size: few
V gene: TRBV4-2
J gene: TRBJ1-1
D gene: NA
CDR3 protein: CASSQDQKNTEAFF
CDR3 DNA: TGTGCCAGCAGCCAAGACCAGAAGAACACTGAAGCTTTCTTT

clone size: NA
V gene: TRBV6-1
J gene: TRBJ1-5
D gene: TRBD1
CDR3 protein: CASILDRGLNQPQHF
CDR3 DNA: TGTGCCAGCATTCTGGACAGGGGCTTGAATCAGCCCCAGCATTTT

clone size: NA
V gene: TRBV4-3
J gene: TRBJ2-3
D gene: NA
CDR3 protein: CASSQTIAASDTQYF
CDR3 DNA: TGCGCCAGCAGCCAAACAATAGCGGCCTCCGATACGCAGTATTTT

clone size: NA
V gene: TRBV5-1
J gene: TRBJ2-5
D gene: TRBD2
CDR3 protein: CASNRVAGEKTQYF
CDR3 DNA: TGCGCCAGCAACCGGGTAGCGGGAGAAAAGACCCAGTACTTC

clone size: NA
V gene: TRBV5-6
J gene: TRBJ2-7
D gene: NA
CDR3 protein: CASSPLGGITYEQYF
CDR3 DNA: TGTGCCAGCAGCCCCCTAGGAGGGATCACCTACGAGCAGTACTTC

clone size: NA
V gene: TRBV4-3
J gene: TRBJ2-7
D gene: TRBD1
CDR3 protein: CASSRTGTGPYEQYF
CDR3 DNA: TGCGCCAGCAGCCGAACCGGGACAGGGCCCTACGAGCAGTACTTC

clone size: NA
V gene: TRBV30
J gene: TRBJ2-1
D gene: NA
CDR3 protein: CASDLAGLNEQFF
CDR3 DNA: TGTGCCTCCGACCTTGCGGGACTGAATGAGCAGTTCTTC

clone size: NA
V gene: TRBV7-2
J gene: TRBJ2-5
D gene: TRBD2
CDR3 protein: CASSYSGRRETQYF
CDR3 DNA: TGTGCCAGCAGCTATAGCGGGAGAAGAGAGACCCAGTACTTC

clone size: NA
V gene: TRBV28
J gene: TRBJ2-3
D gene: TRBD1
CDR3 protein: CASRAWPAGTGSTDTQYF
CDR3 DNA: TGTGCCAGCAGAGCTTGGCCCGCCGGGACAGGGAGCACAGATACGCAGTATTTT

clone size: NA
V gene: TRBV5-4
J gene: TRBJ1-2
D gene: NA
CDR3 protein: CASSPGANYGYTF
CDR3 DNA: TGTGCCAGCAGCCCTGGTGCGAACTATGGCTACACCTTC

clone size: NA
V gene: TRBV29-1
J gene: TRBJ2-7
D gene: TRBD1
CDR3 protein: CSVDSRDSINEQYF
CDR3 DNA: TGCAGCGTTGACTCCCGGGACAGCATCAACGAGCAGTACTTC

clone size: few
V gene: TRBV7-2
J gene: TRBJ2-7
D gene: NA
CDR3 protein: CASSLALAPEQYF
CDR3 DNA: TGTGCCAGCAGCTTAGCGCTGGCTCCCGAGCAGTACTTC

clone size: few
V gene: TRBV5-1
J gene: TRBJ2-3
D gene: NA
CDR3 protein: CASSNTDTQYF
CDR3 DNA: TGCGCCAGCAGTAATACAGATACGCAGTATTTT

clone size: few
V gene: TRBV7-2
J gene: TRBJ2-7
D gene: TRBD2
CDR3 protein: CASRRPAGVEQYF
CDR3 DNA: TGTGCCAGCAGACGCCCGGCGGGGGTCGAGCAGTACTTC

clone size: NA
V gene: TRBV28
J gene: TRBJ2-1
D gene: TRBD2
CDR3 protein: CASSLAGGPINEQFF
CDR3 DNA: TGTGCCAGCAGTCTAGCGGGAGGGCCGATTAATGAGCAGTTCTTC

clone size: NA
V gene: TRBV28
J gene: TRBJ2-7
D gene: NA
CDR3 protein: CASSLGRRVREQYF
CDR3 DNA: TGTGCCAGCAGTTTGGGCAGGCGGGTTAGGGAGCAGTACTTC

clone size: NA
V gene: TRBV11-1
J gene: TRBJ1-1
D gene: NA
CDR3 protein: CASSFGGASRTEAFF
CDR3 DNA: TGTGCCAGCAGCTTTGGGGGGGCGAGCCGCACTGAAGCTTTCTTT